The text below deals with one T cell receptor (beta chain). Its specificity is not known. This CDR3 spans 13 amino acids. The V end lost 5 bases, the J end lost 8 bases, and 12 bases lay between the germline ends. The germline gives CDR1 SEHNR, CDR2 FQNEAQ (reference sequence). The sample comes from a study of T cell responses to AZD1222 COVID-19 vaccine. Study results and caveats: Clonal diversity was possibly underestimated, and the donors were mostly white British, with more females. Only five or six people who got AZD1222 tested seropositive at baseline. Targeting of unmutated variant regions was reportedly seen in nearly half of spike-specific TCRs. The study found vaccine-associated CD4 TCRs spanning spike, dominant at 160-218 and 743-854.

Measured with immunoSEQ multiplex PCR; TCRdb has only the in-frame clones, and not every one. Of about 150,000 clones detected, 90% appear once; the ten largest clones hold 2.5% to 3%. Sample: peripheral blood, taken on day 0 of AZD1222 vaccination. This clonotype originated in an adult in good health. The chain couples TRBV7-9 to TRBJ1-4; possible D gene TRBD1, 5 bases. DNA of the CDR3: TGTGCCAGCAGCCTTGCAGCAGGGGAAAAACTGTTTTTT. It yields the protein CASSLAAGEKLFF.